Sequencing of this T cell receptor beta chain was carried out in a study of PD-L1 blockade in urothelial cancer. Study background: Median T cell yield per blood sample was 110,000 to 150,000 cells.

The V and J ends lost 4 bases and 7 bases respectively, with 17 bases between them. The CDR3 extends over 14 amino acids. CDR1 and CDR2 from the germline V gene are SGHRS and YFSETQ. The assay was immunoSEQ multiplex PCR, and TCRdb's table has in-frame clones only and misses some. The table shows 90,000 to 120,000 clones, with approximately 91% occurring only once. This rearrangement joins TRBV5-1 to TRBJ1-1; possible D gene TRBD1, 6 bases. The sequencing here drew on PBMCs, taken around atezolizumab (anti-PD-L1) treatment. This TCR was sampled from a woman at least 80 years old with urothelial cancer. Here the CDR3 DNA reads TGCGCCAGCAGCCCCGGGGGGGGCCAGATTGAAGCTTTCTTT. Translated, it gives CASSPGGGQIEAFF. The full variable domain, its missing parts supplied by reference TRBV5-1 and TRBJ1-1, is KAGVTQTPRYLIKTRGQQVTLSCSPISGHRSVSWYQQTPGQGLQFLFEYFSETQRNKGNFPGRFSGRQFSNSRSEMNVSTLELGDSALYLCASSPGGGQIEAFFGQGTRLTVV.